The T cell receptor beta chain under discussion was sequenced for a study of T cell responses to AZD1222 COVID-19 vaccine. Turning to the study itself: Researchers grouped second doses given at about 4 or about 12 weeks into one pool.

Regarding this clone: Its specificity is unknown.

Findings and limits, study-wide: Vaccination with two AZD1222 doses was followed by a rise in Spike-specific TCR breadth and depth.

Sequenced by immunoSEQ multiplex PCR; TCRdb stores in-frame clones only, minus some. The sample lists around 170,000 clones; approximately 91% were seen once. Between the trimmed V and J ends, which lost 6 bases and 7 bases, there was a span of 19 bases. There are 14 residues in the CDR3. CDR1 is SQVTM, CDR2 ANQGSEA, per germline. The genes are TRBV29-1 and TRBJ2-1; D possibly matches TRBD1 or TRBD2 (5 bases each). This sequence was found in an adult in good health. Source: peripheral blood, taken on day 0 of AZD1222 vaccination. CDR3 protein: CSVSGTRPGNEQFF. The CDR3 coding sequence is TGCAGCGTGTCCGGGACGCGCCCAGGGAATGAGCAGTTCTTC.